The clone carrying this T cell receptor (delta chain) has more than one count but fewer than ten. The protein that TCRdb holds for this DNA derives from a much larger clone and differs from the translated DNA at residue 12, which likely indicates a read error; the protein shown here is translated from the DNA. The entry originates in a study of gamma-delta chains in newborns, infants, children. For the study at large: Polyclonal expansion of innate γδ T cells after birth follows microbial exposure.

Germline-derived CDR1 and CDR2 are GEAIGNYY and EKD. CDR3 size: 14 residues. TCRdb reran clone calling via CATT on the reads. This sample has roughly 15,000 delta-chain clones, with 7.3% found just once. The sample was blood. The source is a child who was a newborn, infant or young child, either healthy, febrile or measles-vaccinated (not recorded which). The chain couples TRDV2 to TRDJ2, with D maybe TRDD3 (6 bases). This CDR3 reads CACDTWGLTAQIFF. The DNA of the CDR3 is TGTGCCTGTGACACCTGGGGATTGACAGCACAAATCTTCTTT.